This is a list of T cell receptor beta chains from one sample in a study of OX40 agonist ivuxolimab in advanced cancers. TCRdb keeps only in-frame clones here, not all; method: immunoSEQ multiplex PCR. The sample lists about 76,000 clones, over 80% occurring once. This specimen consisted of CD4+ or CD8+ T cells sorted from blood, obtained in a trial of the OX40 agonist ivuxolimab. These receptors all stem from an adult with an advanced solid tumor such as melanoma, head and neck, liver or kidney cancer. CDR3s include the opening cysteine and the closing phenylalanine or tryptophan. The D gene is left open where the match is weak. A clone size is listed for some rows: how often the clone was seen (once, few, many), or a class if it is expanded.

d_gene: NA; v_gene: TRBV28; j_gene: TRBJ1-2; abundance: NA; CDR3nt: TGTGCCAGCAGGGACGCACAGGGTAACTATGGCTACACCTTC; CDR3aa: CASRDAQGNYGYTF
d_gene: NA; v_gene: TRBV5-1; j_gene: TRBJ2-3; abundance: NA; CDR3nt: TGCGCCAGCAGCTTGGGGGCGATCGTCGGGACAGATACGCAGTATTTT; CDR3aa: CASSLGAIVGTDTQYF
d_gene: NA; v_gene: TRBV11-2; j_gene: TRBJ1-1; abundance: NA; CDR3nt: TGTGCCAGCAGCTTTGGACGCCTGGGCACTGAAGCTTTCTTT; CDR3aa: CASSFGRLGTEAFF
d_gene: TRBD1; v_gene: TRBV19; j_gene: TRBJ2-1; abundance: NA; CDR3nt: TGTGCCAGTAGCCCGACCGGGACAGGGTTTAATGAGCAGTTCTTC; CDR3aa: CASSPTGTGFNEQFF
d_gene: NA; v_gene: TRBV11-3; j_gene: TRBJ2-5; abundance: NA; CDR3nt: TGTGCCAGCAGCCCACGGACAGACCAAGAGACCCAGTACTTC; CDR3aa: CASSPRTDQETQYF
d_gene: NA; v_gene: TRBV28; j_gene: TRBJ2-7; abundance: NA; CDR3nt: TGTGCCAGCAGTTTTTTCTACGAGCAGTACTTC; CDR3aa: CASSFFYEQYF
d_gene: NA; v_gene: TRBV2; j_gene: TRBJ2-1; abundance: NA; CDR3nt: TGTGCCAGCAGTGAATTGCCGGAGTACTACAATGAGCAGTTCTTC; CDR3aa: CASSELPEYYNEQFF
d_gene: NA; v_gene: TRBV7-8; j_gene: TRBJ1-6; abundance: NA; CDR3nt: TGTGCCAGCAGTTCCATGATGGGACCCCTCCACTTT; CDR3aa: CASSSMMGPLHF
d_gene: NA; v_gene: TRBV19; j_gene: TRBJ2-7; abundance: NA; CDR3nt: TGTGCCAGTAGTATCCCTGGCCGGTCCTACGAGCAGTACTTC; CDR3aa: CASSIPGRSYEQYF
d_gene: NA; v_gene: TRBV4-2; j_gene: TRBJ1-2; abundance: NA; CDR3nt: TGTGCCAGCAGCCAAAGGGTGTCGGAAGGGGACAACTATGGCTACACCTTC; CDR3aa: CASSQRVSEGDNYGYTF
d_gene: NA; v_gene: TRBV7-9; j_gene: TRBJ1-2; abundance: NA; CDR3nt: TGTGCCAGCAGCTTAGGTGTAGGGGATGGTGGCTACACCTTC; CDR3aa: CASSLGVGDGGYTF
d_gene: TRBD1; v_gene: TRBV28; j_gene: TRBJ1-4; abundance: NA; CDR3nt: TGTGCCAGCAGTTTCCCCCAGATACAGGGGGCAGGAAAACTGTTTTTT; CDR3aa: CASSFPQIQGAGKLFF
d_gene: NA; v_gene: TRBV18; j_gene: TRBJ2-2; abundance: once; CDR3nt: TGTGCCAGCTCACCTCGGACGGATTTGAACACCGGGGAGCTGTTTTTT; CDR3aa: CASSPRTDLNTGELFF
d_gene: NA; v_gene: TRBV7-6; j_gene: TRBJ2-7; abundance: NA; CDR3nt: TGTGCCAGCAGCGGCGAGGAGGGAAATGAGCAGTACTTC; CDR3aa: CASSGEEGNEQYF
d_gene: NA; v_gene: TRBV6-1; j_gene: TRBJ1-1; abundance: NA; CDR3nt: TGTGCCAGCAGTGAATCGGGATCCGAGACTGAAGCTTTCTTT; CDR3aa: CASSESGSETEAFF
d_gene: TRBD2; v_gene: TRBV18; j_gene: TRBJ2-5; abundance: NA; CDR3nt: TGTGCCAGCTCACCGGGACTAGAGTTGGGGACCCAGTACTTC; CDR3aa: CASSPGLELGTQYF
d_gene: NA; v_gene: TRBV19; j_gene: TRBJ1-3; abundance: NA; CDR3nt: TGTGCCACGGAGAGAGGCGACTCTGGAAACACCATATATTTT; CDR3aa: CATERGDSGNTIYF
d_gene: NA; v_gene: TRBV28; j_gene: TRBJ2-2; abundance: NA; CDR3nt: TGTGCCAGCAGTTTAAGGCAGGGACACACCGGGGAGCTGTTTTTT; CDR3aa: CASSLRQGHTGELFF
d_gene: NA; v_gene: TRBV10-3; j_gene: TRBJ1-5; abundance: NA; CDR3nt: TGTGCCATCAGTATGGACCGTGACAATCAGCCCCAGCATTTT; CDR3aa: CAISMDRDNQPQHF
d_gene: NA; v_gene: TRBV6-1; j_gene: TRBJ2-1; abundance: NA; CDR3nt: TGTGCCAGCAGTGGCCCCACACGTTACAATGAGCAGTTCTTC; CDR3aa: CASSGPTRYNEQFF
d_gene: NA; v_gene: TRBV5-5; j_gene: TRBJ2-7; abundance: NA; CDR3nt: TGTGCCAGCAGCTTTCAGTGGAACTACGAGCAGTACTTC; CDR3aa: CASSFQWNYEQYF
d_gene: NA; v_gene: TRBV5-1; j_gene: TRBJ1-4; abundance: NA; CDR3nt: TGCGCCAGCAGACCTGGACAGCTCAAAAATGAAAAACTGTTTTTT; CDR3aa: CASRPGQLKNEKLFF
d_gene: NA; v_gene: TRBV4-3; j_gene: TRBJ2-5; abundance: NA; CDR3nt: TGCGCCAGCAGCCAAGGGCCCCCAGGGCTCCAAGAGACCCAGTACTTC; CDR3aa: CASSQGPPGLQETQYF
d_gene: NA; v_gene: TRBV10-3; j_gene: TRBJ2-7; abundance: NA; CDR3nt: TGTGCCATCAATACAAACAGCGACGAGCAGTACTTC; CDR3aa: CAINTNSDEQYF
d_gene: TRBD2; v_gene: TRBV29-1; j_gene: TRBJ2-5; abundance: NA; CDR3nt: TGCAGCGCCAATCCCGCGGCTAGCGGGACTTGGGGGGAGACCCAGTACTTC; CDR3aa: CSANPAASGTWGETQYF
d_gene: NA; v_gene: TRBV19; j_gene: TRBJ2-4; abundance: NA; CDR3nt: TGTGCCAGTAGGGCCGGGACAAATGATGCATGGAAGTACTTC; CDR3aa: CASRAGTNDAWKYF
d_gene: TRBD1; v_gene: TRBV19; j_gene: TRBJ1-2; abundance: NA; CDR3nt: TGTGCCAGTACTCCGGACAGGGGGAGGCGAGGCTACACCTTC; CDR3aa: CASTPDRGRRGYTF
d_gene: NA; v_gene: TRBV5-1; j_gene: TRBJ2-3; abundance: once; CDR3nt: TGCGCCTCAGGCCGGGCAGCAAGTAGCACAGATACGCAGTATTTT; CDR3aa: CASGRAASSTDTQYF
d_gene: TRBD2; v_gene: TRBV28; j_gene: TRBJ2-7; abundance: NA; CDR3nt: TGTGCCAGCAGCCGTAGCGGGGGGACCTACGAGCAGTACTTC; CDR3aa: CASSRSGGTYEQYF
d_gene: TRBD1; v_gene: TRBV19; j_gene: TRBJ1-2; abundance: NA; CDR3nt: TGTGCCAGTAGTATACTTTCTGGGACAGGGCTCAATGGCTACACCTTC; CDR3aa: CASSILSGTGLNGYTF
d_gene: NA; v_gene: TRBV12-5; j_gene: TRBJ2-1; abundance: NA; CDR3nt: TGTGCTAGTGGTTTGGACATCTACAATGAGCAGTTCTTC; CDR3aa: CASGLDIYNEQFF
d_gene: NA; v_gene: TRBV5-5; j_gene: TRBJ1-1; abundance: NA; CDR3nt: TGTGCCAGCAGCCCGGGATCCCAGGGATACACTGAAGCTTTCTTT; CDR3aa: CASSPGSQGYTEAFF